This TCR beta chain was recorded in a study of chemoradiotherapy in HPV16-positive cancers. Study information: Candidate HPV-specific T-cell clones and common TCR motifs came from functional assays in a couple of HPV16-positive patients.

A note on this clone: Its antigen is not identified.

Repertoires were sampled repeatedly during chemoradiotherapy. CDR3 size: 20 residues. Germline V gene lookup returns CDR1 SGDLS and CDR2 YYNGEE. J lost 6 bases, V lost 4 bases, and 18 bases had no gene match. Method: immunoSEQ multiplex PCR; TCRdb's copy keeps in-frame clones and lacks some. Among some 17,000 clones listed, about two thirds were seen once. Study-level results: Candidate HPV-specific clones and E7-related TCR motifs grew in tumor during treatment. HPV-specific T cells were functionally defined from only a couple of HPV16-positive patients.

The sequence was collected from a human donor with HPV-associated anogenital cancer. The material was tumor tissue, obtained from a patient who underwent chemoradiotherapy. The rearrangement joins TRBV9 to TRBJ2-4; 14 nucleotides line up with TRBD2. The CDR3 nucleotides read TGTGCCAGCAGCCCGAGAAGTCCCGGGACTAGCGGGAGCGGAGGAAACATTCAGTACTTC. This translates into CASSPRSPGTSGSGGNIQYF.